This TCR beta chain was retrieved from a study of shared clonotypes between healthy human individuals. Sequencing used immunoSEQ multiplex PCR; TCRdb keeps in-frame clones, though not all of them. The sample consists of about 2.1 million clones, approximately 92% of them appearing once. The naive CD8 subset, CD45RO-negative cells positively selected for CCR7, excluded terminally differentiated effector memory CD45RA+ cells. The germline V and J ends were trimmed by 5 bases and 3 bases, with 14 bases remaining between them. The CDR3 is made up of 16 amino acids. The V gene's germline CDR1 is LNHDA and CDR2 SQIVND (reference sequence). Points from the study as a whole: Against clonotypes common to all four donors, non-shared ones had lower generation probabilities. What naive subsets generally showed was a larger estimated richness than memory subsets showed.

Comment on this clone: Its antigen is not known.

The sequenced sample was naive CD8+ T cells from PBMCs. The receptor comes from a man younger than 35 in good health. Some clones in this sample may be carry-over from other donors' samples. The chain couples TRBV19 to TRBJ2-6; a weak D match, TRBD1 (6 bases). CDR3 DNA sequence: TGTGCCAGTAGTCGTAACAGGGAAGATGGGGCCAACGTCCTGACTTTC. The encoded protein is CASSRNREDGANVLTF.